These 2 T cell receptor beta chains originate from one sample sequenced in a study of T cells expressing NK-cell markers (dated by TCRdb to about 2020). To prepare the library, 5' RACE was applied. Sequencing was performed on an Illumina HiSeq 2000. TCRdb reprocessed the reads and provides one entry for every CDR3 protein sequence; no DNA is given. This sample's records show 550,000 to 600,000 distinct CDR3 sequences. The ten largest make up approximately 3.5% of the sample. The specimen sequenced was blood T cells: a sorted CD56 or NKG2C T cell subset, CD4+ or CD8+ T cells, or bulk PBMC T cells (not recorded which). The source is a man aged 18 to 29 in good health. Donor details come from another sample of the same person, matched by shared clones.

The rearrangement joins TRBV12-3 or TRBV12-4 to TRBJ2-1; as DNA is missing, the TRBD2 call by TCRdb cannot be tested. The CDR3 spans 14 residues. CDR3: CASSLLARVNEQFF.

The V gene is TRBV7-9, the J gene TRBJ2-7; without DNA, the TCRdb call of TRBD2 cannot be checked. Germline CDR1 reads SEHNR; CDR2 reads FQNEAQ (reference sequence). The CDR3 runs 16 residues. The CDR3 loop is CASSLGRRQGSYEQYF. Full variable domain (rest looked up from reference TRBV7-9 and TRBJ2-7): DTGVSQNPRHKITKRGQNVTFRCDPISEHNRLYWYRQTLGQGPEFLTYFQNEAQLEKSRLLSDRFSAERPKGSFSTLEIQRTEQGDSAMYLCASSLGRRQGSYEQYFGPGTRLTVT.